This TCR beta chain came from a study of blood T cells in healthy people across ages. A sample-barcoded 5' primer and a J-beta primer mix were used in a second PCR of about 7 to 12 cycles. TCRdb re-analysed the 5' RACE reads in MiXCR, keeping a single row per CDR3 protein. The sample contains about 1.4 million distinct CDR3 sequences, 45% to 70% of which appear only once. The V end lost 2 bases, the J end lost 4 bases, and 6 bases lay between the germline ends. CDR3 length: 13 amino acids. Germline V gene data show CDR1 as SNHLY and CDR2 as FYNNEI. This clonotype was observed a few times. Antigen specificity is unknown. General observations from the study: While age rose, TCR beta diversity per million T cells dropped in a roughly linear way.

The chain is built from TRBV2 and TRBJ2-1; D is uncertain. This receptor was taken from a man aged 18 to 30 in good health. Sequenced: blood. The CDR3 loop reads CASSELRYNEQFF. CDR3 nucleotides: TGTGCCAGCAGTGAACTCCGATACAATGAGCAGTTCTTC.